A selection of T cell receptor beta chains follows, all from one sample in a study of blood T cell repertoires in COVID-19. Here immunoSEQ multiplex PCR was the method, and the copy in TCRdb shows in-frame clones only, minus some. This table has about 270,000 clones, approximately 83% appearing once. The sequenced sample consisted of peripheral blood. The receptors derive from a woman in her seventies with acute or convalescent COVID-19. The CDR3 runs from the conserved cysteine through the conserved F or W. The order of the fields is V gene, clone size, J gene, D gene, CDR3 protein, CDR3 DNA. The D gene is left open where the match is weak. Not all rows give a size; the values are once, few, many and, for expanded clones, a class.

>TRBV30|-|TRBJ1-2|TRBD1
CAWSARGQPIF
TGTGCCTGGAGTGCCAGGGGGCAGCCCATCTTC
>TRBV10-3|-|TRBJ1-5|-
CAISQGSNQPQHF
TGTGCCATCAGTCAGGGAAGCAATCAGCCCCAGCATTTT
>TRBV28|-|TRBJ1-6|-
CASGPKNSPLHF
TGTGCCAGCGGCCCGAAGAATTCACCCCTCCACTTT
>TRBV5-1|-|TRBJ1-1|-
CASSLGLALDTEAFF
TGCGCCAGCAGCTTGGGATTGGCCCTGGACACTGAAGCTTTCTTT
>TRBV7-8|-|TRBJ2-7|-
CASSLAGASVGDEQYF
TGTGCCAGCAGCTTAGCCGGGGCTAGCGTAGGCGACGAGCAGTACTTC
>TRBV3-1/TRBV3-2|-|TRBJ2-7|TRBD1
CASSVGTGGAYEQYF
TGTGCCAGCAGCGTCGGGACAGGGGGGGCCTACGAGCAGTACTTC
>TRBV6-6|-|TRBJ2-2|-
CASSSGQGGTGELFF
TGTGCCAGCAGTTCCGGGCAAGGAGGCACCGGGGAGCTGTTTTTT
>TRBV3-1/TRBV3-2|-|TRBJ1-3|-
CASRSRDSGNTIYF
TGTGCCAGCAGATCACGGGACTCTGGAAACACCATATATTTT
>TRBV6-4|-|TRBJ2-3|TRBD2
CASSARGGGGDTQYF
TGTGCCAGCAGCGCGCGCGGGGGGGGAGGCGATACGCAGTATTTT
>TRBV4-2|-|TRBJ2-4|TRBD2
CASSQEGTSGNIQYF
TGTGCCAGCAGCCAAGAGGGGACTAGCGGGAACATTCAGTACTTC
>TRBV5-8|-|TRBJ1-1|-
CASSLAIKRAGKAFF
TGTGCCAGCAGCTTGGCCATTAAACGCGCCGGGAAAGCTTTCTTT
>TRBV20-1|-|TRBJ1-2|-
CSASDITTPTNYGYTF
TGCAGTGCTAGTGACATTACAACGCCCACTAACTATGGCTACACCTTC
>TRBV7-3|-|TRBJ2-7|TRBD1
CASSLLGQGEQYF
TGTGCCAGCAGCTTATTGGGACAGGGAGAGCAGTACTTC
>TRBV12-3/TRBV12-4|-|TRBJ1-2|-
CASSLGAVYGYTF
TGTGCCAGCAGTTTGGGGGCTGTTTATGGCTACACCTTC
>TRBV18|-|TRBJ2-7|TRBD2
CASSLAGGQSSYEQYF
TGTGCCAGCTCTTTAGCGGGGGGGCAGAGCTCCTACGAGCAGTACTTC
>TRBV9|-|TRBJ1-1|-
CASSVVGRGGHEAFF
TGTGCCAGCAGCGTAGTCGGTCGGGGTGGGCATGAAGCTTTCTTT
>TRBV6-6|-|TRBJ1-6|TRBD1
CASSQGVENSPLHF
TGTGCCAGCAGCCAGGGGGTGGAGAATTCACCCCTCCACTTT
>TRBV6-6|-|TRBJ2-3|-
CASSFPDTQYF
TGTGCCAGCAGTTTCCCTGATACGCAGTATTTT
>TRBV5-1|-|TRBJ2-7|-
CASSPRTVGEQYF
TGCGCCAGCAGCCCCCGGACAGTAGGCGAGCAGTACTTC
>TRBV28|once|TRBJ1-4|TRBD1
CASSSGTGREKLFF
TGTGCCAGCTCTTCCGGGACAGGGAGAGAAAAACTGTTTTTT
>TRBV5-1|-|TRBJ2-3|TRBD1
CASSPGQAADTQYF
TGCGCCAGCAGCCCTGGACAGGCGGCAGATACGCAGTATTTT
>TRBV2|-|TRBJ2-7|TRBD2
CASSEGAGGTYEQYF
TGTGCCAGCAGTGAGGGAGCGGGGGGGACCTACGAGCAGTACTTC
>TRBV9|-|TRBJ2-7|-
CASSSQRGGGTKVQQYF
TGTGCCAGCAGCTCACAACGAGGGGGGGGCACAAAGGTTCAGCAGTACTTC
>TRBV7-9|-|TRBJ2-1|-
CASSRGAAPLEEQFF
TGTGCCAGCAGCCGTGGAGCGGCACCTTTGGAGGAACAGTTCTTC
>TRBV7-2|once|TRBJ2-7|-
CASSFLALEQYF
TGTGCCAGCAGCTTTTTGGCCCTCGAGCAGTACTTC
>TRBV19|-|TRBJ2-1|TRBD2
CASRQSGGNFNEQFF
TGTGCCAGTAGACAAAGCGGGGGGAACTTCAATGAGCAGTTCTTC
>TRBV25-1|-|TRBJ2-2|-
CASSAAGATGELFF
TGTGCCAGCAGTGCGGCAGGGGCGACCGGGGAGCTGTTTTTT
>TRBV9|-|TRBJ1-1|-
CASSRTRGTEAFF
TGTGCCAGCTCACGAACCCGGGGCACTGAAGCTTTCTTT
>TRBV5-1|few|TRBJ1-1|-
CASSLAQENAEAFF
TGCGCCAGCAGCTTGGCACAGGAGAACGCTGAAGCTTTCTTT
>TRBV10-3|-|TRBJ1-1|-
CAISEPLTGLTEAFF
TGTGCCATCAGTGAACCTCTAACAGGGCTCACTGAAGCTTTCTTT
>TRBV7-9|-|TRBJ1-2|TRBD1
CASSTGQGYGYTF
TGTGCCAGCAGCACGGGACAGGGCTATGGCTACACCTTC
>TRBV19|few|TRBJ2-1|-
CASRTQGNNEQFF
TGTGCCAGTAGAACTCAGGGTAACAATGAGCAGTTCTTC
>TRBV11-2|few|TRBJ2-2|TRBD2
CASSLAGGMSNTGELFF
TGTGCCAGCAGCTTAGCCGGGGGGATGAGTAACACCGGGGAGCTGTTTTTT
>TRBV29-1|-|TRBJ1-1|-
CSVDPGGRTEAFF
TGCAGCGTTGATCCGGGGGGGAGGACTGAAGCTTTCTTT
>TRBV6-1|-|TRBJ1-2|-
CASSEAAGPYGYTF
TGTGCCAGCAGTGAAGCGGCAGGTCCCTATGGCTACACCTTC
>TRBV7-2|-|TRBJ1-4|-
CASSFGGGREKLFF
TGTGCCAGCAGCTTTGGGGGGGGTCGTGAAAAACTGTTTTTT
>TRBV2|-|TRBJ1-2|-
CASSGARANYGYTF
TGTGCCAGCAGTGGCGCCAGGGCAAACTATGGCTACACCTTC
>TRBV2|-|TRBJ1-2|TRBD1
CASSLDRPNYGYTF
TGTGCCAGCAGTCTGGACAGGCCGAACTATGGCTACACCTTC
>TRBV18|-|TRBJ1-1|TRBD1
CASSAGQDLLEAFF
TGTGCCAGCAGCGCAGGACAGGATCTCCTTGAAGCTTTCTTT
>TRBV3-1/TRBV3-2|-|TRBJ1-6|-
CASSQDGAASYNSPLHF
TGTGCCAGCAGCCAAGATGGGGCAGCCTCCTATAATTCACCCCTCCACTTT
>TRBV7-9|-|TRBJ1-1|-
CASSAGFLTEAFF
TGTGCCAGCAGTGCAGGGTTTTTAACTGAAGCTTTCTTT
>TRBV12-3/TRBV12-4|-|TRBJ1-2|-
CASTRGSSYGYTF
TGTGCCAGCACCCGAGGGTCCTCCTATGGCTACACCTTC